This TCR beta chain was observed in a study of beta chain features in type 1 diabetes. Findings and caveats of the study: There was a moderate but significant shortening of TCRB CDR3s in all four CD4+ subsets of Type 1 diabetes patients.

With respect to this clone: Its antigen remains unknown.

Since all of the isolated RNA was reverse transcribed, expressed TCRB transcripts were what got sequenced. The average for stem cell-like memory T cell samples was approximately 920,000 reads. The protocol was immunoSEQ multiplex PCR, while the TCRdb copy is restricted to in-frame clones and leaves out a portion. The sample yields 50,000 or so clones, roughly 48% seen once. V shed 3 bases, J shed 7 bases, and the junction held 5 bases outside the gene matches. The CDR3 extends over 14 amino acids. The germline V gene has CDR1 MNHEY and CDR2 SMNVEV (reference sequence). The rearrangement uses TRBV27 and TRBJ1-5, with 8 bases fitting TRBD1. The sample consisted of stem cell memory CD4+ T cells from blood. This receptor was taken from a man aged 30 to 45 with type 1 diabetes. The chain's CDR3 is CASSLRPGGQPQHF. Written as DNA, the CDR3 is TGTGCCAGCAGTTTGCGGCCAGGGGGCCAGCCCCAGCATTTT.